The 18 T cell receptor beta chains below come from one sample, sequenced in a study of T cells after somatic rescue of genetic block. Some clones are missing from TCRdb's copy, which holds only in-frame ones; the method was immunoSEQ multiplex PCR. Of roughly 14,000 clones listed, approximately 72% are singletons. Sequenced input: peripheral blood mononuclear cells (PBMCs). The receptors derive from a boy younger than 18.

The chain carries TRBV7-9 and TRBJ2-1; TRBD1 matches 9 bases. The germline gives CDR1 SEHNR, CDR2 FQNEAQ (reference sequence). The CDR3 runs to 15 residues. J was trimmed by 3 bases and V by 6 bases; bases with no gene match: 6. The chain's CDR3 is CASSPGQGNYNEQFF. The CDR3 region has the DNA TGTGCCAGCAGTCCGGGACAGGGTAACTACAATGAGCAGTTCTTC.

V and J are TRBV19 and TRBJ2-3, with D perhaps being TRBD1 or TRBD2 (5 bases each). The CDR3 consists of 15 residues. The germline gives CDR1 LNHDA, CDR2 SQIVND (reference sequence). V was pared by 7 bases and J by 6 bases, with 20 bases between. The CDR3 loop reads CASIDGGSPEDTQYF. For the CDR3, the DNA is TGTGCCAGTATCGATGGGGGATCACCTGAGGATACGCAGTATTTT.

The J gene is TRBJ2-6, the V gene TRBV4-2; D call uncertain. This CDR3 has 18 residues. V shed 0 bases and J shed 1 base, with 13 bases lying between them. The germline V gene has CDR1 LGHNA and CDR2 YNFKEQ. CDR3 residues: CASSQDLGQVSGANVLTF. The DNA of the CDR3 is TGTGCCAGCAGCCAAGATCTAGGGCAGGTATCTGGGGCCAACGTCCTGACTTTC.

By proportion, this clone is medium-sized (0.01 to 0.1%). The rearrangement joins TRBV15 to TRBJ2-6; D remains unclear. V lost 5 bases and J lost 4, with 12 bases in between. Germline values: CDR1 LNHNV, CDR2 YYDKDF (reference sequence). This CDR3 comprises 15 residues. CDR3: CATSWPQEGANVLTF. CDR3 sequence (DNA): TGTGCCACCAGCTGGCCCCAGGAAGGGGCCAACGTCCTGACTTTC.

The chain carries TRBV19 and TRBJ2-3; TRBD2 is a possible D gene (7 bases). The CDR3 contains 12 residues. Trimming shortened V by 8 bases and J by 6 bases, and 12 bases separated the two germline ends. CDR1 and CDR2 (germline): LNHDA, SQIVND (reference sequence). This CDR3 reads CASRGAGDTQYF. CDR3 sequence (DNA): TGTGCCAGTCGGGGGGCAGGCGATACGCAGTATTTT.

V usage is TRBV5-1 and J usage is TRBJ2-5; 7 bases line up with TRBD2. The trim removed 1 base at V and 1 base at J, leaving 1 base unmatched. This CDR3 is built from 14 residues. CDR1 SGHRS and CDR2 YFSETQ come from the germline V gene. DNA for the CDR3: TGCGCCAGCAGCTTGACGGGGGGCCAAGAGACCCAGTACTTC. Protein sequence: CASSLTGGQETQYF.

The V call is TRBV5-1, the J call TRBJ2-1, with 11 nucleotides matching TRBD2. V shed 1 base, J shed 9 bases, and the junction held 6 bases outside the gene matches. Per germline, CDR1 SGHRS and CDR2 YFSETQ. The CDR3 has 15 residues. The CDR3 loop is CASSLILAGAGEQFF. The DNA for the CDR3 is TGCGCCAGCAGCTTGATACTAGCGGGAGCCGGTGAGCAGTTCTTC.

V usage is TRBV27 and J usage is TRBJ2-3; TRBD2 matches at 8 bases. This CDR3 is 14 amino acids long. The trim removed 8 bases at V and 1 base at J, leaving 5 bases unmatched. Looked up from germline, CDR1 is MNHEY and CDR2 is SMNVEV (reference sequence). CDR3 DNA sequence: TGTGCCAGCCGGGCGCGGGAGGGCACAGATACGCAGTATTTT. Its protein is CASRAREGTDTQYF.

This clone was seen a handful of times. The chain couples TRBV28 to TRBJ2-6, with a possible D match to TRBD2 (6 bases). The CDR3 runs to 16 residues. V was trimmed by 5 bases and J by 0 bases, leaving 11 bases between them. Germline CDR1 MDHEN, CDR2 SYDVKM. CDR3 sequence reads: CASSTGLFSGANVLTF. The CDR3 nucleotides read TGTGCCAGCAGTACGGGACTGTTCTCTGGGGCCAACGTCCTGACTTTC.

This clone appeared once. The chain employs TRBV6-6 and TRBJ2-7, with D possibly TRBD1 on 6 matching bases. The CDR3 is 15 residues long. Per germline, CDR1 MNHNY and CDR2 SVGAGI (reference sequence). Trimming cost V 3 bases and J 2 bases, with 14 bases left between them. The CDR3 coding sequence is TGTGCCAGCAGTTATCTTAACAGGGCCACCTACGAGCAGTACTTC. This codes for CASSYLNRATYEQYF.

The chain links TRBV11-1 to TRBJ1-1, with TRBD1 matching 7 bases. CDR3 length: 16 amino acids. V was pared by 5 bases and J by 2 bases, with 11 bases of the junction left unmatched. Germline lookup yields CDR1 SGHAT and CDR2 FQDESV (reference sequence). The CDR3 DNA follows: TGTGCCAGCAGCCCCCCCGGACAGGTTGGAAACACTGAAGCTTTCTTT. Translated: CASSPPGQVGNTEAFF.

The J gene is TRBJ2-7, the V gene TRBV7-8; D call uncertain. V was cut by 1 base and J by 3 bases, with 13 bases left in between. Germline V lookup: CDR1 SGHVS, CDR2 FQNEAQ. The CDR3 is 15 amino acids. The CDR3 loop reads CASSLGVTFGYEQYF. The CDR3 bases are TGTGCCAGCAGCTTAGGAGTGACATTCGGCTACGAGCAGTACTTC.

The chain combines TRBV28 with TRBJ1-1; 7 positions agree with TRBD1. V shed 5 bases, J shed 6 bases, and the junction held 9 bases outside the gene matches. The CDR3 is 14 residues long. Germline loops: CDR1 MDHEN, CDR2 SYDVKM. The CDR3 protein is CASSISGQPPEAFF. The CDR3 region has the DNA TGTGCCAGCAGTATCTCGGGACAGCCACCTGAAGCTTTCTTT.

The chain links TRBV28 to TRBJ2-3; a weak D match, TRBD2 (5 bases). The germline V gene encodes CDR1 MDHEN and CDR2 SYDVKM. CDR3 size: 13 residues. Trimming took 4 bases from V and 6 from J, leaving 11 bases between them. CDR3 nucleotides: TGTGCCAGCAGTTCGGGGAGCGCGGATACGCAGTATTTT. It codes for CASSSGSADTQYF.

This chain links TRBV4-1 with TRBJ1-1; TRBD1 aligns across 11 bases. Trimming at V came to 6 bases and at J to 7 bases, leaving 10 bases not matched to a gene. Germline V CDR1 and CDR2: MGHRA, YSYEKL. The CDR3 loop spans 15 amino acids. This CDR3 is CASRLPGQGADEAFF. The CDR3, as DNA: TGCGCCAGCAGACTGCCCGGACAGGGGGCTGATGAAGCTTTCTTT.

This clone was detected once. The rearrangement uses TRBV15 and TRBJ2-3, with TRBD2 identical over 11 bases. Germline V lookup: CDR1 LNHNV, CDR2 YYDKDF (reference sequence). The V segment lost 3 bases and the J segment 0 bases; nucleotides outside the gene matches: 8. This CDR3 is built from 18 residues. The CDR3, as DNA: TGTGCCACCAGCAGTAATGTGGGACTAGCGGCTAGCACAGATACGCAGTATTTT. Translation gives CATSSNVGLAASTDTQYF.

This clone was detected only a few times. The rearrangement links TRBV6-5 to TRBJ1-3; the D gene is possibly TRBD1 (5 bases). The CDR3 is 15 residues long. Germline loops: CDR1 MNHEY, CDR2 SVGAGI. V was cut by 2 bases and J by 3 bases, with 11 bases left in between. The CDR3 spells CASSYGGKSGNTIYF. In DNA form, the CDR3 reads TGTGCCAGCAGTTACGGGGGGAAGAGTGGAAACACCATATATTTT.

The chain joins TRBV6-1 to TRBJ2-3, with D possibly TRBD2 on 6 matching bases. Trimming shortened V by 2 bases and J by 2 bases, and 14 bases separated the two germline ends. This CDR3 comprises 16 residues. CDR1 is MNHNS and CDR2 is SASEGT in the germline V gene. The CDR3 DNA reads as TGTGCCAGCAGTGAATTTTGGGGGGAGCCCACAGATACGCAGTATTTT. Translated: CASSEFWGEPTDTQYF.